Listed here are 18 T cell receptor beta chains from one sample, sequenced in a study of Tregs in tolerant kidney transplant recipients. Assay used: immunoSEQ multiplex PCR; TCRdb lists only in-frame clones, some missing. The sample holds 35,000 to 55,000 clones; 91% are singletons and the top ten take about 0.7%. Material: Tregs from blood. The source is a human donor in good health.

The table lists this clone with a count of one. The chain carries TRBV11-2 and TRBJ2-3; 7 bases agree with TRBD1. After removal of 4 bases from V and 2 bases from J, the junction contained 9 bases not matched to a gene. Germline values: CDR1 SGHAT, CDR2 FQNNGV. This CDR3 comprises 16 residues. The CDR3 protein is CASSSLQTGPTDTQYF. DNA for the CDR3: TGTGCCAGCAGCTCCCTACAGACAGGGCCCACAGATACGCAGTATTTT.

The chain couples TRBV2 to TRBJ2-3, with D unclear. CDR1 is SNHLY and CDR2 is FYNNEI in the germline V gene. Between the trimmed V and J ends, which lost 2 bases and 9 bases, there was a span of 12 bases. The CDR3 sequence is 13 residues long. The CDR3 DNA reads TGTGCCAGCAGTGAAACCCGTTGGACGACGCAGTATTTT. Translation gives CASSETRWTTQYF.

The CDR3 DNA reads as TGTGCTAGTGCCCCGACAGGGCTTTCCTACGAGCAGTACTTC. Translated, it gives CASAPTGLSYEQYF. This sequence joins TRBV12-5 and TRBJ2-7; 7 nucleotides match TRBD1. There are 14 residues in the CDR3. V lost 7 bases to trimming and J lost 1 base; unmatched junction nucleotides: 7. CDR1 is LGHNT and CDR2 is FRNRAP in the germline V gene.

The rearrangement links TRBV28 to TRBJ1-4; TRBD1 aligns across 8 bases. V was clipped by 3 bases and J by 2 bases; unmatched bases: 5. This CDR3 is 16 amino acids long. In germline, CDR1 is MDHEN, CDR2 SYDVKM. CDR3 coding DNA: TGTGCCAGCAGTTTTCAGGGGGCAGGTACTAATGAAAAACTGTTTTTT. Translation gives CASSFQGAGTNEKLFF. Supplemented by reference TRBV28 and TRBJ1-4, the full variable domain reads DVKVTQSSRYLVKRTGEKVFLECVQDMDHENMFWYRQDPGLGLRLIYFSYDVKMKEKGDIPEGYSVSREKKERFSLILESASTNQTSMYLCASSFQGAGTNEKLFFGSGTQLSVL.

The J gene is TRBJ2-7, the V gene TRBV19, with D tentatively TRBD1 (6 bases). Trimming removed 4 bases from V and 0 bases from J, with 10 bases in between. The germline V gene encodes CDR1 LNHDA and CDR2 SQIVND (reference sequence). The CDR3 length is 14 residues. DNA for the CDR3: TGTGCCAGTAGTAGGGACACCTACTCCTACGAGCAGTACTTC. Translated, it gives CASSRDTYSYEQYF.

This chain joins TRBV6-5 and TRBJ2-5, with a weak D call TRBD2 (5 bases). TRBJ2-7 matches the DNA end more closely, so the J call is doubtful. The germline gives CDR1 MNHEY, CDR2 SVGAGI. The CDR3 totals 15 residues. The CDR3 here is CASSSTGFLSYEQYF. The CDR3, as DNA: TGTGCCAGCAGTTCCACGGGGTTCTTATCCTACGAGCAGTACTTC.

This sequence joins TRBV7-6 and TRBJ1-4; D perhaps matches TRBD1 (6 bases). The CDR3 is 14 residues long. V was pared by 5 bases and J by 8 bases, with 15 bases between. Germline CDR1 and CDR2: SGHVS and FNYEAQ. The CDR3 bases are TGTGCCAGCAGCGCCCGGAGGGGGAACGAAAAACTGTTTTTT. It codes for CASSARRGNEKLFF. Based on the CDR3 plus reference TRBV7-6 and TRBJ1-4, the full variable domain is GAGVSQSPRYKVTKRGQDVALRCDPISGHVSLYWYRQALGQGPEFLTYFNYEAQQDKSGLPNDRFSAERPEGSISTLTIQRTEQRDSAMYRCASSARRGNEKLFFGSGTQLSVL.

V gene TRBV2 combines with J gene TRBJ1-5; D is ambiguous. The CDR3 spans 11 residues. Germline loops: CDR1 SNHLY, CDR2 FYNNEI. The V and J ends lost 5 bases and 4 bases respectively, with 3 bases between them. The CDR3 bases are TGTGCCAGCAGTCTAAATCAGCCCCAGCATTTT. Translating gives CASSLNQPQHF.

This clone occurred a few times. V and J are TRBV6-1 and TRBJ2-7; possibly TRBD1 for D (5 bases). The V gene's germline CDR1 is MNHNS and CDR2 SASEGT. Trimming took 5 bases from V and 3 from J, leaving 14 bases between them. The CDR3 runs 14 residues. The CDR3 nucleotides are TGTGCCAGCAGTTTTAGCACAGGTGGCTACGAGCAGTACTTC. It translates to CASSFSTGGYEQYF.

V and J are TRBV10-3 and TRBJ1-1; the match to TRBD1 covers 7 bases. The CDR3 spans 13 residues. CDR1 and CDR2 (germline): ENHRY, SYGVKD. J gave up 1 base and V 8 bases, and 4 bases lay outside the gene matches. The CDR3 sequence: CAISGGRNTEAFF. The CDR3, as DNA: TGTGCCATCTCAGGGGGGCGGAACACTGAAGCTTTCTTT.

Here the CDR3 DNA reads TGTGCCAGCAGGGGGCGGAGGGATTTTTCCACTGAAGCTTTCTTT. As protein: CASRGRRDFSTEAFF. The V and J genes are TRBV6-1 and TRBJ1-1, with D possibly TRBD1 on 5 matching bases. Germline CDR1 reads MNHNS; CDR2 reads SASEGT. Trimming pared 6 bases from V and 4 bases from J, leaving 18 bases between. The CDR3 is made up of 15 amino acids.

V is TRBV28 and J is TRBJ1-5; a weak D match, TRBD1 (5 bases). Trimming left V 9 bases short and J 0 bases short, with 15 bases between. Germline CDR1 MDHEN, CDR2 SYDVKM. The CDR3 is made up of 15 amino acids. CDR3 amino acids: CASNIGGDSNQPQHF. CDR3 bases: TGTGCCAGTAACATTGGAGGGGATAGCAATCAGCCCCAGCATTTT.

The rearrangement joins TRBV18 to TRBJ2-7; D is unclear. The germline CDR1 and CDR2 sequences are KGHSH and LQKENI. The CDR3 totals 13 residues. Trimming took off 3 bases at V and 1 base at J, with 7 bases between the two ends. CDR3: CASSPPLSYEQYF. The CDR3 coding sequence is TGTGCCAGCTCACCTCCTTTGTCCTACGAGCAGTACTTC.

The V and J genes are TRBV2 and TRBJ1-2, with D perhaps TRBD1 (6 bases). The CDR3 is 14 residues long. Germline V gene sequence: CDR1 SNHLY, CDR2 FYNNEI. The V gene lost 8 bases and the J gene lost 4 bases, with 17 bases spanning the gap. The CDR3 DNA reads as TGTGCCAGCGTGGGAGGGGGGCGACGCTATGGCTACACCTTC. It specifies CASVGGGRRYGYTF.

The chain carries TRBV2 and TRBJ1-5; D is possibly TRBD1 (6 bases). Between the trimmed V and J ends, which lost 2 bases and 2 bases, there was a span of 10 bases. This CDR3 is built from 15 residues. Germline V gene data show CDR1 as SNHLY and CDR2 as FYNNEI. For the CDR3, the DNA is TGTGCCAGCAGTGAACAAAGACAGGGCAATCAGCCCCAGCATTTT. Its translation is CASSEQRQGNQPQHF.

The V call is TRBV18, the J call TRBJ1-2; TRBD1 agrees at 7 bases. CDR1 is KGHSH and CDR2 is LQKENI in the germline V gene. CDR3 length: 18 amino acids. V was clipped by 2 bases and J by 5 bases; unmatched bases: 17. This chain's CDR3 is CASSPTHVTGPRQYGYTF. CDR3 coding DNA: TGTGCCAGCTCACCAACCCACGTGACAGGGCCCCGCCAGTATGGCTACACCTTC.

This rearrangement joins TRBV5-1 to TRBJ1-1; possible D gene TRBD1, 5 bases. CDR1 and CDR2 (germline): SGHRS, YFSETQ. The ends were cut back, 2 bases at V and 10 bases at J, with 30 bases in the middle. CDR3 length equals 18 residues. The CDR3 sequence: CASSLFGTAQETGTSAFF. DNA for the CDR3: TGCGCCAGCAGCTTATTTGGGACCGCACAGGAAACCGGGACTTCAGCTTTCTTT.

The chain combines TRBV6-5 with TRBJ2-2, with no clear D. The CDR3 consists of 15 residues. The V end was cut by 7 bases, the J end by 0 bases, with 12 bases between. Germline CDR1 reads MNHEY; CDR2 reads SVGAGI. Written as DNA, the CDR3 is TGTGCCAGCAAGGTTCACAGAGCGAACACCGGGGAGCTGTTTTTT. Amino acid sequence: CASKVHRANTGELFF.